One sample yielded the 16 T cell receptor beta chains listed below, sequenced in a study of lymphopenia after photon versus proton radiotherapy. Sequenced by immunoSEQ multiplex PCR; TCRdb stores in-frame clones only, minus some. The sample has 150,000 or so clones; less than 90% are singletons. The input for sequencing was peripheral blood, taken from a patient treated with photon-based radiotherapy. The receptors stem from a middle-aged man with gastric cancer.

The chain couples TRBV7-2 to TRBJ2-3; TRBD2 agrees at 9 bases. CDR3 length: 13 amino acids. Trimming removed 3 bases from V and 9 bases from J; junction bases left unmatched: 4. Germline V lookup: CDR1 SGHTA, CDR2 FQGNSA. CDR3 in amino acids: CASSFSGGPTQYF. The CDR3 DNA is TGTGCCAGCAGCTTCAGCGGGGGGCCCACGCAGTATTTT. The full variable domain, its missing parts supplied by reference TRBV7-2 and TRBJ2-3, is GAGVSQSPSNKVTEKGKDVELRCDPISGHTALYWYRQSLGQGLEFLIYFQGNSAPDKSGLPSDRFSAERTGGSVSTLTIQRTQQEDSAVYLCASSFSGGPTQYFGPGTRLTVL.

The chain uses TRBV27 and TRBJ1-5, with 9 bases lining up with TRBD1. CDR3 size: 15 residues. V dropped 5 bases and J dropped 3; count of bases not matched to a gene: 5. Looked up from germline, CDR1 is MNHEY and CDR2 is SMNVEV (reference sequence). CDR3 protein: CASSTRTGDNQPQHF. In DNA, the CDR3 is TGTGCCAGCAGTACACGGACAGGGGACAATCAGCCCCAGCATTTT.

The gene calls are TRBV18 and TRBJ2-5; 16 nucleotides match TRBD2. The ends lost 3 bases at V and 2 bases at J; junction bases unmatched: 3. Germline loops: CDR1 KGHSH, CDR2 LQKENI. The CDR3 totals 17 residues. Written as DNA, the CDR3 is TGTGCCAGCTCACCCAAGGGACTAGCGGGAGGGCAAGAGACCCAGTACTTC. Translated: CASSPKGLAGGQETQYF.

The chain links TRBV7-8 to TRBJ2-3; 11 positions match TRBD2. The CDR3 length is 16 residues. Trimming removed 1 base from V and 4 bases from J; junction bases left unmatched: 4. CDR1 and CDR2 (germline): SGHVS, FQNEAQ. The CDR3 DNA sequence: TGTGCCAGCAGCTTAGGGTTAGCGGGAGGGCCAGATACGCAGTATTTT. This gives the protein CASSLGLAGGPDTQYF.

The chain uses TRBV7-9 and TRBJ1-4, with D maybe TRBD1 (5 bases). V was cut by 5 bases and J by 7 bases, with 14 bases left in between. The CDR3 is made up of 14 amino acids. Germline CDR1 reads SEHNR; CDR2 reads FQNEAQ (reference sequence). CDR3 in amino acids: CASSPRGLSEKLFF. Here the CDR3 DNA reads TGTGCCAGCAGCCCGCGGGGGTTGAGTGAAAAACTGTTTTTT.

The chain joins TRBV2 to TRBJ2-1, with D maybe TRBD2 (6 bases). V lost 1 base, J lost 4 bases, and 8 bases lay in between. The CDR3 runs to 14 residues. The germline V gene encodes CDR1 SNHLY and CDR2 FYNNEI. The DNA for the CDR3 is TGTGCCAGCAGTGAAGACGGGAGTTACAATGAGCAGTTCTTC. It specifies CASSEDGSYNEQFF.

The rearrangement uses TRBV4-2 and TRBJ1-5; TRBD1 agrees at 9 bases. The CDR3 totals 21 residues. Germline CDR1 reads LGHNA; CDR2 reads YNFKEQ. With V trimmed by 3 bases and J by 4 bases, 22 bases remained unmatched. CDR3 bases: TGTGCCAGCAGCCATCTCAAATACCGGGACAGGGCCAACGAAGTAAATCAGCCCCAGCATTTT. It translates to CASSHLKYRDRANEVNQPQHF.

The rearrangement links TRBV9 to TRBJ2-5; 12 bases line up with TRBD2. Germline V lookup: CDR1 SGDLS, CDR2 YYNGEE. This CDR3 spans 16 amino acids. Trimming took 4 bases from V and 2 from J; bases not matched to a gene: 6. CDR3: CASSLPSGRGQETQYF. CDR3 sequence (DNA): TGTGCCAGCAGCCTCCCTAGCGGGAGGGGGCAAGAGACCCAGTACTTC.

The J gene is TRBJ2-7, the V gene TRBV2; 7 bases agree with TRBD2. With V trimmed by 7 bases and J by 2 bases, 5 bases remained unmatched. Germline assignment: CDR1 SNHLY and CDR2 FYNNEI. This CDR3 region has 13 residues. CDR3 protein: CASTIGLAYEQYF. CDR3 nucleotides: TGTGCCAGCACCATCGGACTAGCCTACGAGCAGTACTTC.

This clone was observed once. V is TRBV11-2 and J is TRBJ1-4, with D perhaps TRBD1 (5 bases). CDR1 is SGHAT and CDR2 is FQNNGV in the germline V gene. The CDR3 has 15 residues. Trimming shortened V by 5 bases and J by 0 bases, and 10 bases separated the two germline ends. The CDR3 coding sequence is TGTGCCAGCAGCAGAAGAGGGGCAACTAATGAAAAACTGTTTTTT. It codes for CASSRRGATNEKLFF.

DNA of the CDR3: TGTGCCAGCAGCCGTAGCGGGAGAAGCACAGATACGCAGTATTTT. As protein: CASSRSGRSTDTQYF. This chain uses TRBV7-2 with TRBJ2-3, with 9 positions matching TRBD2. The CDR3 covers 15 residues. The germline CDR1 and CDR2 sequences are SGHTA and FQGNSA. J lost 0 bases, V lost 5 bases, and 3 bases had no gene match.

In its sample, this clone was seen a few times. The chain is built from TRBV2 and TRBJ2-2, with TRBD2 identical over 7 bases. V trimming: 7 bases; J trimming: 5 bases; junction bases outside the gene matches: 7. The CDR3 loop spans 14 amino acids. Germline CDR1 is SNHLY and CDR2 is FYNNEI. The chain's CDR3 is CASNRGRNTGELFF. The CDR3 region has the DNA TGTGCCAGCAACCGCGGGAGAAATACCGGGGAGCTGTTTTTT. The full variable domain, rest sourced from reference TRBV2 and TRBJ2-2, is EPEVTQTPSHQVTQMGQEVILRCVPISNHLYFYWYRQILGQKVEFLVSFYNNEISEKSEIFDDQFSVERPDGSNFTLKIRSTKLEDSAMYFCASNRGRNTGELFFGEGSRLTVL.

Points on this clone: Additional DNA sequences in this sample encode the identical CDR3. V gene TRBV6-5 combines with J gene TRBJ2-3, with no clear D. The V end lost 0 bases, the J end lost 0 bases, and 4 bases lay between the germline ends. This CDR3 comprises 14 residues. CDR1 is MNHEY, CDR2 SVGAGI, per germline. For the CDR3, the DNA is TGTGCCAGCAGTTACTCGCGGAGCACAGATACGCAGTATTTT. Its protein is CASSYSRSTDTQYF.

The chain is built from TRBV27 and TRBJ1-5; D may be TRBD1 (6 bases). Germline lookup yields CDR1 MNHEY and CDR2 SMNVEV (reference sequence). The CDR3 runs to 14 residues. The ends were cut back, 3 bases at V and 7 bases at J, with 13 bases in the middle. CDR3 region: CASSLGGARQPQHF. The CDR3 DNA is TGTGCCAGCAGTTTGGGGGGGGCGAGGCAGCCCCAGCATTTT.

This clone was found a few times. V is TRBV30 and J is TRBJ1-1, with D possibly matching TRBD1 (5 bases). With 1 base removed from V and 0 bases from J, the gap between germline ends came to 6 bases. CDR3 length equals 13 residues. Germline assignment: CDR1 GTSNPN and CDR2 SVGIG (reference sequence). The CDR3 DNA follows: TGTGCCTGGAGTGAAGGGGTGAACACTGAAGCTTTCTTT. The encoded protein is CAWSEGVNTEAFF.

Remarks on this clone: Compared with germline, one end of the junction differs, possibly owing to a read error. CDR3 in amino acids: CAISKSSYEQYF. As DNA, the CDR3 is TGTGCCATCAGTAAGTCCTCCTACGAGCAGTACTTC. This sequence joins TRBV10-3 and TRBJ2-7, with D unclear. Per germline, CDR1 ENHRY and CDR2 SYGVKD. The CDR3 sequence is 12 residues long.